The present entry profiles one TCR beta chain with its context. The record originates from a study of blood T cell repertoires in COVID-19. About the study: Researchers got acute and convalescent COVID-19 samples from the United States, Italy and Spain. In each case, the material was cDNA or gDNA derived from T cells, B-cell-depleted T cells, or PBMCs.

Per germline, CDR1 SGHDT and CDR2 YYEEEE. The CDR3 is made up of 15 amino acids. Deletions cut 4 bases from V and 5 bases from J, with 15 bases between. Methods used by the authors: From reference gene primer amplification, estimates of nucleated cell counts were derived. TCRdb's copy holds only in-frame clones and misses some; the assay was immunoSEQ multiplex PCR. The V and J calls and clone size are taken from that table; D and trimming were inferred from the DNA. Of 200,000 to 250,000 clones listed, about 85% were seen once; the top ten hold over 0.95%. This sequence was found in a man in his forties with acute or convalescent COVID-19. The sequenced sample consisted of peripheral blood. The chain employs TRBV5-6 and TRBJ1-4, with D tentatively TRBD1 (6 bases). Written as DNA, the CDR3 is TGTGCCAGCAGCCCGCAGGGGATTGACAATGAAAAACTGTTTTTT. It encodes CASSPQGIDNEKLFF.